A single T cell receptor (beta chain) is shown here with its context. These data come from a study of shared clonotypes between healthy human individuals. Study context: The donor group consisted of a couple of women and three men, aged 18 to 49.

Here immunoSEQ multiplex PCR was the method, and the copy in TCRdb shows in-frame clones only, minus some. The data hold around 720,000 clones, with 73% observed a single time. Looked up from germline, CDR1 is SNHLY and CDR2 is FYNNEI. This CDR3 region has 16 residues. Trimming took 4 bases from V and 1 from J; bases not matched to a gene: 6. Sequenced: memory CD4+ T cells sorted from blood. Subset reported: CD45RA-negative fraction. The chain uses TRBV2 and TRBJ2-1; 8 bases are shared with TRBD2. This sequence originates from a woman aged 25 to 39 in good health. CDR3 DNA: TGTGCCAGCAGTGTAAGCGGGAGAAGGTCCTACAATGAGCAGTTCTTC. This gives the protein CASSVSGRRSYNEQFF.